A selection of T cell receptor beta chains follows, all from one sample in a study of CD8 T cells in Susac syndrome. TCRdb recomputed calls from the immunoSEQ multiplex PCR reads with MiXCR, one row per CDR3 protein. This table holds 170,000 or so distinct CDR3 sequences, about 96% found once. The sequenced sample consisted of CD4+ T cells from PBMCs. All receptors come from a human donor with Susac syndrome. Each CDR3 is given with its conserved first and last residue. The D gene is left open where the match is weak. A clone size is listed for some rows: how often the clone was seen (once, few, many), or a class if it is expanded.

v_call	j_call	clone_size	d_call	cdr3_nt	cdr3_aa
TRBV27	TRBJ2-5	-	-	TGTGCCAGCCGGACCGCCTTCCAAGAGACCCAGTACTTC	CASRTAFQETQYF
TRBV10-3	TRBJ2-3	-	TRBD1	TGTGCCATCTCCAGACAGGGCGATAGCACAGATACGCAGTATTTT	CAISRQGDSTDTQYF
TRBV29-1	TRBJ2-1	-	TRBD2	TGCAGCGTTGAGTGGCTAGCGGCCTACAATGAGCAGTTCTTC	CSVEWLAAYNEQFF
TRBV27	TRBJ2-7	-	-	TGTGCCAGCAGTTCCTATCCAGGGAACGAGCAGTACTTC	CASSSYPGNEQYF
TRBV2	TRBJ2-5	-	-	TGTGCCAGCAGCGCATCGGCGTCAGAGACCCAGTACTTC	CASSASASETQYF
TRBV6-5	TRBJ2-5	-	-	TGTGCCAGCAGTTACTCTTTTACGGGAGTGGGGCAAGAGACCCAGTACTTC	CASSYSFTGVGQETQYF
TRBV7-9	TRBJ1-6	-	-	TGTGCCAGCAGGATTTCGGATTCACCCCTCCACTTT	CASRISDSPLHF
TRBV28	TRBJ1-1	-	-	TGTGCCAGCAGGCCCGCGAGGGGGATGAACACTGAAGCTTTCTTT	CASRPARGMNTEAFF
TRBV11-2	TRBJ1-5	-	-	TGTGCCAGCACCGGGGGCGACCAGCCCCAGCATTTT	CASTGGDQPQHF
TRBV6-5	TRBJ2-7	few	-	TGTGCCAGCAGTTACTCTCGGCGGACGTCGGAGCAGTACTTC	CASSYSRRTSEQYF
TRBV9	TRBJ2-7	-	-	TGTGCCAGCAGTAGGAGGATCGTCGACGAGCAGTACTTC	CASSRRIVDEQYF
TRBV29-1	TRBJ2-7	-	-	TGCAGCGTTGAAGTGCCGAGCCGATACTCCTACGAGCAGTACTTC	CSVEVPSRYSYEQYF
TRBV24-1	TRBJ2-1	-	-	TGTGCCACCAGTGATTGGGACGTGGAGGAGCAGTTCTTC	CATSDWDVEEQFF
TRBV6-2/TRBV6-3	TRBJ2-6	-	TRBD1	TGTGCCAGCTGGGACAGCTCTGGGGCCAACGTCCTGACTTTC	CASWDSSGANVLTF
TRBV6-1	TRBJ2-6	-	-	TGTGCCAGCAGTATAGGAGGGGCATCCTCTGGGGCCAACGTCCTGACTTTC	CASSIGGASSGANVLTF
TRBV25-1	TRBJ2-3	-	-	TGTGCCAGCAGTGGACCAGACTCGGCTAGCACAGATACGCAGTATTTT	CASSGPDSASTDTQYF